The 25 T cell receptor beta chains listed next were all sequenced from one sample in a study of T cell responses to AZD1222 COVID-19 vaccine. Assay used: immunoSEQ multiplex PCR; TCRdb lists only in-frame clones, some missing. This table holds 100,000 to 150,000 clones, 86% found once. The specimen comprised peripheral blood, sampled 28 days after the second AZD1222 dose. The source of these receptors is an adult who received the AZD1222 COVID-19 vaccine.

The gene calls are TRBV7-9 and TRBJ2-6; TRBD2 aligns across 7 bases. Trimming took 5 bases from V and 3 from J; bases not matched to a gene: 4. The germline gives CDR1 SEHNR, CDR2 FQNEAQ (reference sequence). The CDR3 has 15 residues. The chain's CDR3 is CASSTSGGGANVLTF. The CDR3 DNA is TGTGCCAGCAGCACCTCGGGGGGTGGGGCCAACGTCCTGACTTTC.

This clone was counted a single time. This sequence joins TRBV28 and TRBJ2-3; TRBD2 matches 12 bases. Germline values: CDR1 MDHEN, CDR2 SYDVKM. Trimming cost V 3 bases and J 2 bases; bases outside gene matches: 3. The CDR3 is 16 amino acids. CDR3 protein: CASSLTSGGDTDTQYF. Here the CDR3 DNA reads TGTGCCAGCAGTTTGACTAGCGGGGGAGACACAGATACGCAGTATTTT. Combining the CDR3 with reference TRBV28 and TRBJ2-3 gives the whole variable domain DVKVTQSSRYLVKRTGEKVFLECVQDMDHENMFWYRQDPGLGLRLIYFSYDVKMKEKGDIPEGYSVSREKKERFSLILESASTNQTSMYLCASSLTSGGDTDTQYFGPGTRLTVL.

The chain links TRBV15 to TRBJ1-5; D not resolved. The CDR3 spans 12 residues. In germline, CDR1 is LNHNV, CDR2 YYDKDF (reference sequence). Trimming left V 1 base short and J 2 bases short, with 0 bases between. This CDR3 reads CATSRGNQPQHF. As DNA, the CDR3 is TGTGCCACCAGCAGAGGCAATCAGCCCCAGCATTTT.

This clone was seen a few times. The chain has TRBV19 and TRBJ1-6; TRBD1 might be the D (5 bases). Per germline, CDR1 LNHDA and CDR2 SQIVND (reference sequence). Deletions cut 6 bases from V and 13 bases from J, with 19 bases between. CDR3 length equals 14 residues. DNA for the CDR3: TGTGCCAGTAGCCCGCCGGGACCGGGGGGGCCCCTCCACTTT. Its protein product is CASSPPGPGGPLHF.

The chain combines TRBV20-1 with TRBJ1-4, with D unclear. The V end lost 3 bases, the J end lost 8 bases, and 10 bases lay between the germline ends. Germline lookup yields CDR1 DFQATT and CDR2 SNEGSKA (reference sequence). The CDR3 is made up of 12 amino acids. In DNA form, the CDR3 reads TGCAGTGCTAGTTACCGCGGGGAAAAACTGTTTTTT. Its translation: CSASYRGEKLFF.

This rearrangement joins TRBV3-1 (or the pseudogene TRBV3-2) to TRBJ1-2; D perhaps matches TRBD1 (5 bases). Germline values: CDR1 LGHDT, CDR2 YNNKEL (reference sequence). V was cut by 5 bases and J by 4 bases, with 11 bases left in between. The CDR3 is 13 residues long. The CDR3 sequence is CASSGDWGYGYTF. The CDR3 DNA reads as TGTGCCAGCAGCGGGGACTGGGGCTATGGCTACACCTTC.

The chain joins TRBV3-1 (or the pseudogene TRBV3-2) to TRBJ2-3; TRBD2 aligns across 9 bases. The CDR3 spans 19 residues. Per germline, CDR1 LGHDT and CDR2 YNNKEL (reference sequence). Trimming removed 1 base from V and 2 bases from J; junction bases left unmatched: 13. CDR3: CASSQGESTSGRITDTQYF. CDR3 bases: TGTGCCAGCAGCCAAGGGGAGTCTACTAGCGGGCGGATCACAGATACGCAGTATTTT.

This rearrangement joins TRBV3-1 (or the pseudogene TRBV3-2) to TRBJ2-2; 11 positions agree with TRBD2. From germline, CDR1 is LGHDT and CDR2 YNNKEL (reference sequence). The ends lost 2 bases at V and 8 bases at J; junction bases unmatched: 7. The CDR3 has 16 residues. DNA of the CDR3: TGTGCCAGCAGCCAACATTCTAGCGGGGGGTCGGGGGAGCTGTTTTTT. Protein product: CASSQHSSGGSGELFF.

The chain employs TRBV7-9 and TRBJ1-4; TRBD1 might be the D (5 bases). Deletions cut 11 bases from V and 3 bases from J, with 13 bases between. CDR3 length equals 13 residues. Germline assignment: CDR1 SEHNR and CDR2 FQNEAQ (reference sequence). The CDR3 nucleotides are TGTGCCTCTTCGACAGAATCTAATGAAAAACTGTTTTTT. Translation gives CASSTESNEKLFF.

This chain joins TRBV14 and TRBJ1-4; TRBD1 agrees at 8 bases. The CDR3 consists of 16 residues. Germline values: CDR1 SGHDN, CDR2 FVKESK. J was trimmed by 8 bases and V by 4 bases; bases with no gene match: 12. The CDR3 nucleotides read TGTGCCAGCAGCCCCCTTCGACAGGGGCGCTACGAAAAACTGTTTTTT. Its translation: CASSPLRQGRYEKLFF.

This chain links TRBV13 with TRBJ2-7, with D possibly TRBD2 on 6 matching bases. Per germline, CDR1 PRHDT and CDR2 FYEKMQ (reference sequence). V lost 5 bases, J lost 3 bases, and 14 bases lay in between. CDR3 length: 14 amino acids. The CDR3 DNA reads as TGTGCCAGCAGCCCACGGGGGACGGACTACGAGCAGTACTTC. This encodes CASSPRGTDYEQYF.

The J gene is TRBJ1-4, the V gene TRBV5-8; D gene unclear. The germline V gene encodes CDR1 SGHTS and CDR2 YDEGEE. The CDR3 consists of 17 residues. The V end was cut by 3 bases, the J end by 0 bases, with 15 bases between. The CDR3 bases are TGTGCCAGCAGCTGGGGTTGGGGAGACGCAACTAATGAAAAACTGTTTTTT. As protein: CASSWGWGDATNEKLFF.

V is TRBV12-3 or TRBV12-4 and J is TRBJ1-4, with 7 nucleotides matching TRBD1. After removal of 6 bases from V and 7 bases from J, the junction contained 5 bases not matched to a gene. This CDR3 has 13 residues. CDR3 in amino acids: CASSPPGGEKLFF. DNA for the CDR3: TGTGCCAGCAGCCCCCCAGGGGGTGAAAAACTGTTTTTT.

For the CDR3, the DNA is TGTGCCTGGAGTGGGCCCGGAGGCAGTCTCAATCAGCCCCAGCATTTT. Protein product: CAWSGPGGSLNQPQHF. This chain connects TRBV30 to TRBJ1-5; D is uncertain. CDR3 length: 16 amino acids. Germline-derived CDR1 and CDR2 are GTSNPN and SVGIG (reference sequence). V was pared by 1 base and J by 3 bases, with 16 bases between.

As concerns this clone: At one boundary the junction diverges from the germline segment, which might be a read error. V is TRBV5-1 and J is TRBJ2-3, with TRBD2 as a possible D gene (6 bases). Germline loops: CDR1 SGHRS, CDR2 YFSETQ. The length of the CDR3 is 15 residues. CDR3 DNA: TGCGCCGGCAGCCCGGAGGGCGTGAGCACAGATACGCAGTATTTT. This translates into CAGSPEGVSTDTQYF.

The chain joins TRBV7-8 to TRBJ1-2; the D gene is possibly TRBD1 (5 bases). Germline V lookup: CDR1 SGHVS, CDR2 FQNEAQ. The V gene lost 3 bases and the J gene lost 2 bases, with 10 bases spanning the gap. CDR3 length: 14 amino acids. CDR3: CASSLIRGNYGYTF. Here the CDR3 DNA reads TGTGCCAGCAGCTTGATACGGGGGAACTATGGCTACACCTTC. The full variable domain, completed using reference TRBV7-8 and TRBJ1-2, is GAGVSQSPRYKVAKRGQDVALRCDPISGHVSLFWYQQALGQGPEFLTYFQNEAQLDKSGLPSDRFFAERPEGSVSTLKIQRTQQEDSAVYLCASSLIRGNYGYTFGSGTRLTVV.

This clone was observed a single time. The chain links TRBV5-1 to TRBJ1-5, with D tentatively TRBD1 (5 bases). The CDR3 length is 14 residues. V lost 0 bases to trimming and J lost 3 bases, with 7 bases between them. From germline, CDR1 is SGHRS and CDR2 YFSETQ. CDR3 nucleotide sequence: TGCGCCAGCAGCTTGGATGGGGCCAATCAGCCCCAGCATTTT. As protein: CASSLDGANQPQHF. Full variable domain (missing parts from reference TRBV5-1 and TRBJ1-5): KAGVTQTPRYLIKTRGQQVTLSCSPISGHRSVSWYQQTPGQGLQFLFEYFSETQRNKGNFPGRFSGRQFSNSRSEMNVSTLELGDSALYLCASSLDGANQPQHFGDGTRLSIL.

This chain uses TRBV19 with TRBJ2-2, with D perhaps TRBD2 (5 bases). V dropped 5 bases and J dropped 3 bases, with 10 bases sitting between them. CDR1 LNHDA and CDR2 SQIVND come from the germline V gene (reference sequence). There are 14 residues in the CDR3. This CDR3 is CASSPGMYTGELFF. DNA for the CDR3: TGTGCCAGTAGTCCGGGGATGTACACCGGGGAGCTGTTTTTT.

This chain links TRBV28 with TRBJ1-3; 7 bases are a match to TRBD1. With V trimmed by 6 bases and J by 1 base, 3 bases remained unmatched. Per the germline V gene, CDR1 is MDHEN and CDR2 is SYDVKM. CDR3 size: 14 residues. The DNA for the CDR3 is TGTGCCAGCAGGGGGGGACAGTCTGGAAACACCATATATTTT. Its protein is CASRGGQSGNTIYF.

This clone has a single count. This chain joins TRBV6-5 and TRBJ1-5; D uncertain. The CDR3 has 13 residues. Trimming shortened V by 6 bases and J by 0 bases, and 6 bases separated the two germline ends. Germline loops: CDR1 MNHEY, CDR2 SVGAGI. The CDR3 coding sequence is TGTGCCAGCAGGGATGTTAGCAATCAGCCCCAGCATTTT. Translating it yields CASRDVSNQPQHF.

This chain uses TRBV6-5 with TRBJ1-5, with no clear D. Germline values: CDR1 MNHEY, CDR2 SVGAGI. V lost 7 bases and J lost 5, with 9 bases in between. This CDR3 is built from 12 residues. CDR3 residues: CASKQSDQPQHF. As DNA, the CDR3 is TGTGCCAGCAAACAGTCCGATCAGCCCCAGCATTTT.

This clone was counted a single time. The V call is TRBV20-1, the J call TRBJ2-4, with 7 nucleotides matching TRBD1. The CDR3 is made up of 14 amino acids. The V gene's germline CDR1 is DFQATT and CDR2 SNEGSKA (reference sequence). The J segment lost 1 base and the V segment lost 3 bases, leaving 3 bases of the junction unmatched. Here the CDR3 reads CSASPTGAKNIQYF. The CDR3 nucleotides are TGCAGTGCTAGTCCGACAGGGGCCAAAAACATTCAGTACTTC.

The rearrangement links TRBV6-2 or TRBV6-3 to TRBJ2-7; D might be TRBD1 (6 bases). CDR1 and CDR2 from the germline V gene are MNHEY and SVGEGT. This CDR3 comprises 15 residues. V was cut by 6 bases and J by 7 bases, with 22 bases left in between. The CDR3 reads CASSDITGIYREQYF. The CDR3 DNA reads TGTGCCAGCAGCGATATAACAGGGATCTACCGGGAGCAGTACTTC.

The rearrangement uses TRBV9 and TRBJ1-1; D is unclear. CDR1 and CDR2 from the germline V gene are SGDLS and YYNGEE. V was trimmed by 0 bases and J by 2 bases, leaving 5 bases between them. The CDR3 extends over 13 amino acids. The CDR3 bases are TGTGCCAGCAGCGTAGCTAAAAACACTGAAGCTTTCTTT. It encodes CASSVAKNTEAFF. Using reference TRBV9 and TRBJ1-1 for the parts outside the CDR3, the full variable domain is DSGVTQTPKHLITATGQRVTLRCSPRSGDLSVYWYQQSLDQGLQFLIQYYNGEERAKGNILERFSAQQFPDLHSELNLSSLELGDSALYFCASSVAKNTEAFFGQGTRLTVV.

This rearrangement joins TRBV6-5 to TRBJ1-1; the D gene is possibly TRBD1 (5 bases). V dropped 6 bases and J dropped 3 bases, with 11 bases sitting between them. The CDR3 sequence is 13 residues long. CDR1 and CDR2 (germline): MNHEY, SVGAGI. The CDR3 is CASRLQEYTEAFF. In DNA, the CDR3 is TGTGCCAGCAGACTACAGGAGTACACTGAAGCTTTCTTT.